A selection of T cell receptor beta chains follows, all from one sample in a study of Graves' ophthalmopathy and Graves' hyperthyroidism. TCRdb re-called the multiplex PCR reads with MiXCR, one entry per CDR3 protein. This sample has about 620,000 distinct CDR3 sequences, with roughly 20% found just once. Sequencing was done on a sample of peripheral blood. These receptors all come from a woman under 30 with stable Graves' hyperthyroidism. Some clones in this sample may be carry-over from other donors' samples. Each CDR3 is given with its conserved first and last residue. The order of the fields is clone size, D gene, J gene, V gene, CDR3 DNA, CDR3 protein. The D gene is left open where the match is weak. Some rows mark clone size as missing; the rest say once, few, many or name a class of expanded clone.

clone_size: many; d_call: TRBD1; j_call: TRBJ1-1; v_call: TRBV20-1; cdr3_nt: TGCAGTGCTCCAAGGGAGGGGGCGGTGTCTGAAGCTTTCTTT; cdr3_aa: CSAPREGAVSEAFF
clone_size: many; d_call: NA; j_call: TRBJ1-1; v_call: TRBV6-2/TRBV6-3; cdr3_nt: TGTGCCAGCGGCCGACAGAGCACTGAAGCTTTCTTT; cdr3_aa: CASGRQSTEAFF
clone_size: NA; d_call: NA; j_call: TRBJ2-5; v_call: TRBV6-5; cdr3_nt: TGTGCCAGCAGTTACTCGACGACCAGGGCCCTCGGTGCGACCCAGTACTTC; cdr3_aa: CASSYSTTRALGATQYF
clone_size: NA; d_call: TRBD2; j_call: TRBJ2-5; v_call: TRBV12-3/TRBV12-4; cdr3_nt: TGTGCCAGCAGCCGACGACTGAGAGGAATAGCGGGGATCCAAGAGACCCAGTACTTC; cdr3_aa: CASSRRLRGIAGIQETQYF
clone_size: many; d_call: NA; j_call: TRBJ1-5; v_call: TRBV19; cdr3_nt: TGTGCCAGTAGTATAGTTGTGGCGGCAGCACAGAATCAGCCCCAGCATTTT; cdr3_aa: CASSIVVAAAQNQPQHF
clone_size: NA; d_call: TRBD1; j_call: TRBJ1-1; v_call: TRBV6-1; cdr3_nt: TGTGCCAGCAGGGCGGATGACAGGGGGCGAGGCACTGAAGCTTTCTTT; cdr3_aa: CASRADDRGRGTEAFF
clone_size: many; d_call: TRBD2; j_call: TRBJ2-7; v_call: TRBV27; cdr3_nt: TGTGCCAGCAGCTACATTTTCGGGGGGGCCTACGAGCAGTACTTC; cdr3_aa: CASSYIFGGAYEQYF
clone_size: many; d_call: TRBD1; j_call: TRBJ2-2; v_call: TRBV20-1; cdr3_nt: TGCAGTGCCACCCTCAGGGGGCTGGGCGGGGAGCTGTTTTTT; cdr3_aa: CSATLRGLGGELFF
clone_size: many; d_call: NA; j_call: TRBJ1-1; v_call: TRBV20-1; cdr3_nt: TGCAGTGCCTCCTCTAACAGGATGAACACTGAAGCTTTCTTT; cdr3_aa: CSASSNRMNTEAFF
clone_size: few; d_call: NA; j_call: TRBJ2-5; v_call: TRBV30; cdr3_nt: TGTGCCTGGAGTGTACGGGGGTATGCAGAGACCCAGTACTTC; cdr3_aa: CAWSVRGYAETQYF
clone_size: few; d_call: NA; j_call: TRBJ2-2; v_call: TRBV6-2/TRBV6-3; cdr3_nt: TGTGCCAGCAGTTCCGGGTGGGCCACCGGGGAGCTGTTTTTT; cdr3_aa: CASSSGWATGELFF
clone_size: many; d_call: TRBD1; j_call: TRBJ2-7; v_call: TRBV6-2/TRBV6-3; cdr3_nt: TGTGCCAGCAGACAACCGGGACAGGGGGCTTACGAGCAGTACTTC; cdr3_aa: CASRQPGQGAYEQYF
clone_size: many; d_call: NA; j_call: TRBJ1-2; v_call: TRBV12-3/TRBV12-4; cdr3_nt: TGTGCCAGCAACTATGACAGCTATGGCTACACCTTC; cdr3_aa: CASNYDSYGYTF
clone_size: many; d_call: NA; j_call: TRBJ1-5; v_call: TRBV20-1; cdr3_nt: TGCAGTGCTAGAGTTGGGAATAGCAATCAGCCCCAGCATTTT; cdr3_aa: CSARVGNSNQPQHF
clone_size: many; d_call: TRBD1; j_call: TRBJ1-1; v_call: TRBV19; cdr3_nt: TGTGCCAGTAGTACTCCGACAGGGTCCGGCACTGAAGCTTTCTTT; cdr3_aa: CASSTPTGSGTEAFF
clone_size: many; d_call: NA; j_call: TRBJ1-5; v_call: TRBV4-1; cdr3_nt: TGCGCCAGCAGCCAAGGTGAGGGGGAGGGGCGTCGTCAGCCCCAGCATTTT; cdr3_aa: CASSQGEGEGRRQPQHF
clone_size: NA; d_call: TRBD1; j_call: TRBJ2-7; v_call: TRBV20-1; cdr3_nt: TGCAGTGCCGACCGGGACAGGGGGCTCGAGCAGTACTTC; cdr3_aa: CSADRDRGLEQYF
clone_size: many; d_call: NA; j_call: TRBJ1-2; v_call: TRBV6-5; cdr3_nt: TGTGCCAGCAGAACGGACGGAAACGACTATGGCTACACCTTC; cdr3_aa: CASRTDGNDYGYTF